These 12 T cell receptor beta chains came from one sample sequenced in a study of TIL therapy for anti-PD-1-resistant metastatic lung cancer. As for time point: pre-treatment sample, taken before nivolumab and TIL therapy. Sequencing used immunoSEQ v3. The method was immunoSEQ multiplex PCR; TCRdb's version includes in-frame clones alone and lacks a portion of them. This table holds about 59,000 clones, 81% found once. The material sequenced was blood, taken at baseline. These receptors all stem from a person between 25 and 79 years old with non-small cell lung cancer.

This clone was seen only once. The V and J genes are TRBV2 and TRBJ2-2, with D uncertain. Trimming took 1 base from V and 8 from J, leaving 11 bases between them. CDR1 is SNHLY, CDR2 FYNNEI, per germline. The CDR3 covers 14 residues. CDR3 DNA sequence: TGTGCCAGCAGTGAAGAATTAGGGAAGGGGGAGCTGTTTTTT. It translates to CASSEELGKGELFF.

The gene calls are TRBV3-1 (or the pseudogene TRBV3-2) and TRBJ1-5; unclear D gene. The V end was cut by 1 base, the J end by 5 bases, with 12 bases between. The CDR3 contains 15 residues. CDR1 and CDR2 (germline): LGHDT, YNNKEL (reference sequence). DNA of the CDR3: TGTGCCAGCAGCCAAGGGGGAGGTTCCCATCAGCCCCAGCATTTT. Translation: CASSQGGGSHQPQHF.

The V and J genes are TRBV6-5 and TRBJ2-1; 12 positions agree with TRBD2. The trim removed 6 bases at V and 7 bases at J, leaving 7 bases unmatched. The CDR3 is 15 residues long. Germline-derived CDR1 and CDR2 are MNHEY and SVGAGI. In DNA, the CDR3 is TGTGCCAGCAGCCGGACTAGCGGGGTTCCTAATGAGCAGTTCTTC. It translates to CASSRTSGVPNEQFF.

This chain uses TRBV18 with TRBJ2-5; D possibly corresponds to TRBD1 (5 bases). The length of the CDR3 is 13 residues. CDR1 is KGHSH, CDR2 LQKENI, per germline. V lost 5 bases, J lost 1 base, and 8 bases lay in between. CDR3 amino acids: CASSAGLQETQYF. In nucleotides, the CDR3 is TGTGCCAGCTCAGCAGGGCTCCAAGAGACCCAGTACTTC.

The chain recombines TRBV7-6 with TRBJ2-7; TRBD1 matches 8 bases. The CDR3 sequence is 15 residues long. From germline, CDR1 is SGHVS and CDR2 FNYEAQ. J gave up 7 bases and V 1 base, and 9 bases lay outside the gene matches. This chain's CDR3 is CASSLGGQGSGEQYF. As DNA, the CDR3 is TGTGCCAGCAGCTTAGGCGGACAGGGCTCGGGGGAGCAGTACTTC.

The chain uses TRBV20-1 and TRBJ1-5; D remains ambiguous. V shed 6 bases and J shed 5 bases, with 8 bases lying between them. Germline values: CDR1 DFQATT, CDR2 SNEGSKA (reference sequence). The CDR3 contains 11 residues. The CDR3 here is CSAGVHQPQHF. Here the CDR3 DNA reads TGCAGTGCCGGGGTGCATCAGCCCCAGCATTTT.

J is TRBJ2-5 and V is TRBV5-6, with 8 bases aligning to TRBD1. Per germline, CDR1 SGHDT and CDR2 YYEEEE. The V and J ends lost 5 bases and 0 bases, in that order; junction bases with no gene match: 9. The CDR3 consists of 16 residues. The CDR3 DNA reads TGTGCCAGCAGTCCTGGGACAGGAGGGGACCAAGAGACCCAGTACTTC. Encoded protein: CASSPGTGGDQETQYF.

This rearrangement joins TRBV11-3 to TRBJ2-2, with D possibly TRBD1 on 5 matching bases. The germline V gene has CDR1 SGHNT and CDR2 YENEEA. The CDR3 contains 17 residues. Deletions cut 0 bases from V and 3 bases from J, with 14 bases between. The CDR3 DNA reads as TGTGCCAGCAGCTTAGAGGGGCTGGGGCTCGACACCGGGGAGCTGTTTTTT. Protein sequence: CASSLEGLGLDTGELFF.

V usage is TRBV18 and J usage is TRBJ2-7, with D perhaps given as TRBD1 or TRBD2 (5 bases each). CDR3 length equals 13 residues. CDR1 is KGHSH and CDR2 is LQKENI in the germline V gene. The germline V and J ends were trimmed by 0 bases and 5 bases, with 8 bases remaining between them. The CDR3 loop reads CASSPPRGHEQYF. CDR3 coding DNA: TGTGCCAGCTCACCACCCCGGGGCCACGAGCAGTACTTC.

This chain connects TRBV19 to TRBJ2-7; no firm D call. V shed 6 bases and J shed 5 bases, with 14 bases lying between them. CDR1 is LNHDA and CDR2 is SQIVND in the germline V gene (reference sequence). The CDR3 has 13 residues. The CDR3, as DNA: TGTGCCAGTAGAGGATCTGGGATGCACGAGCAGTACTTC. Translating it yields CASRGSGMHEQYF.

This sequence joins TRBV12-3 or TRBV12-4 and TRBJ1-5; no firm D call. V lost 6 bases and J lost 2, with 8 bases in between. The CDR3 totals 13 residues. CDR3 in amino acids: CASSSLGNQPQHF. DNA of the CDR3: TGTGCCAGCAGCTCGCTGGGCAATCAGCCCCAGCATTTT.

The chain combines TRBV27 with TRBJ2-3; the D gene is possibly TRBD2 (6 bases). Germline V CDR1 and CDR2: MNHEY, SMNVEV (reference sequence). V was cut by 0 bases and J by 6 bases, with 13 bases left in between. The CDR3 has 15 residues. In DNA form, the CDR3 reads TGTGCCAGCAGTTTATCCGAGGGACTCTTCGATACGCAGTATTTT. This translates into CASSLSEGLFDTQYF.